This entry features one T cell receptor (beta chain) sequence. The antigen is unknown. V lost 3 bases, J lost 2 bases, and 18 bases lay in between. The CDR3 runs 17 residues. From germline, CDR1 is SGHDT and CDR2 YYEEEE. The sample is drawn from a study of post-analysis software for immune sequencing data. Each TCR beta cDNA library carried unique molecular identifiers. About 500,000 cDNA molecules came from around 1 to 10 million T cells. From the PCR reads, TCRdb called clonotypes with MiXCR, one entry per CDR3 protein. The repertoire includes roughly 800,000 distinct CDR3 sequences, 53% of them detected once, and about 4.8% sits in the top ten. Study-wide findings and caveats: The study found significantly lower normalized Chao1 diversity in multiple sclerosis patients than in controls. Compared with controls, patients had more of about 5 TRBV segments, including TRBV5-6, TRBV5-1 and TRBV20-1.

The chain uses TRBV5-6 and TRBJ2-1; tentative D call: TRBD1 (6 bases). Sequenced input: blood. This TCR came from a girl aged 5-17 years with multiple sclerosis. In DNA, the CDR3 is TGTGCCAGCAGCTCCCCTCTAATACAGGGTCCCTACAATGAGCAGTTCTTC. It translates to CASSSPLIQGPYNEQFF. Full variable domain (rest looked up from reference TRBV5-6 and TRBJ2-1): DAGVTQSPTHLIKTRGQQVTLRCSPKSGHDTVSWYQQALGQGPQFIFQYYEEEERQRGNFPDRFSGHQFPNYSSELNVNALLLGDSALYLCASSSPLIQGPYNEQFFGPGTRLTVL.